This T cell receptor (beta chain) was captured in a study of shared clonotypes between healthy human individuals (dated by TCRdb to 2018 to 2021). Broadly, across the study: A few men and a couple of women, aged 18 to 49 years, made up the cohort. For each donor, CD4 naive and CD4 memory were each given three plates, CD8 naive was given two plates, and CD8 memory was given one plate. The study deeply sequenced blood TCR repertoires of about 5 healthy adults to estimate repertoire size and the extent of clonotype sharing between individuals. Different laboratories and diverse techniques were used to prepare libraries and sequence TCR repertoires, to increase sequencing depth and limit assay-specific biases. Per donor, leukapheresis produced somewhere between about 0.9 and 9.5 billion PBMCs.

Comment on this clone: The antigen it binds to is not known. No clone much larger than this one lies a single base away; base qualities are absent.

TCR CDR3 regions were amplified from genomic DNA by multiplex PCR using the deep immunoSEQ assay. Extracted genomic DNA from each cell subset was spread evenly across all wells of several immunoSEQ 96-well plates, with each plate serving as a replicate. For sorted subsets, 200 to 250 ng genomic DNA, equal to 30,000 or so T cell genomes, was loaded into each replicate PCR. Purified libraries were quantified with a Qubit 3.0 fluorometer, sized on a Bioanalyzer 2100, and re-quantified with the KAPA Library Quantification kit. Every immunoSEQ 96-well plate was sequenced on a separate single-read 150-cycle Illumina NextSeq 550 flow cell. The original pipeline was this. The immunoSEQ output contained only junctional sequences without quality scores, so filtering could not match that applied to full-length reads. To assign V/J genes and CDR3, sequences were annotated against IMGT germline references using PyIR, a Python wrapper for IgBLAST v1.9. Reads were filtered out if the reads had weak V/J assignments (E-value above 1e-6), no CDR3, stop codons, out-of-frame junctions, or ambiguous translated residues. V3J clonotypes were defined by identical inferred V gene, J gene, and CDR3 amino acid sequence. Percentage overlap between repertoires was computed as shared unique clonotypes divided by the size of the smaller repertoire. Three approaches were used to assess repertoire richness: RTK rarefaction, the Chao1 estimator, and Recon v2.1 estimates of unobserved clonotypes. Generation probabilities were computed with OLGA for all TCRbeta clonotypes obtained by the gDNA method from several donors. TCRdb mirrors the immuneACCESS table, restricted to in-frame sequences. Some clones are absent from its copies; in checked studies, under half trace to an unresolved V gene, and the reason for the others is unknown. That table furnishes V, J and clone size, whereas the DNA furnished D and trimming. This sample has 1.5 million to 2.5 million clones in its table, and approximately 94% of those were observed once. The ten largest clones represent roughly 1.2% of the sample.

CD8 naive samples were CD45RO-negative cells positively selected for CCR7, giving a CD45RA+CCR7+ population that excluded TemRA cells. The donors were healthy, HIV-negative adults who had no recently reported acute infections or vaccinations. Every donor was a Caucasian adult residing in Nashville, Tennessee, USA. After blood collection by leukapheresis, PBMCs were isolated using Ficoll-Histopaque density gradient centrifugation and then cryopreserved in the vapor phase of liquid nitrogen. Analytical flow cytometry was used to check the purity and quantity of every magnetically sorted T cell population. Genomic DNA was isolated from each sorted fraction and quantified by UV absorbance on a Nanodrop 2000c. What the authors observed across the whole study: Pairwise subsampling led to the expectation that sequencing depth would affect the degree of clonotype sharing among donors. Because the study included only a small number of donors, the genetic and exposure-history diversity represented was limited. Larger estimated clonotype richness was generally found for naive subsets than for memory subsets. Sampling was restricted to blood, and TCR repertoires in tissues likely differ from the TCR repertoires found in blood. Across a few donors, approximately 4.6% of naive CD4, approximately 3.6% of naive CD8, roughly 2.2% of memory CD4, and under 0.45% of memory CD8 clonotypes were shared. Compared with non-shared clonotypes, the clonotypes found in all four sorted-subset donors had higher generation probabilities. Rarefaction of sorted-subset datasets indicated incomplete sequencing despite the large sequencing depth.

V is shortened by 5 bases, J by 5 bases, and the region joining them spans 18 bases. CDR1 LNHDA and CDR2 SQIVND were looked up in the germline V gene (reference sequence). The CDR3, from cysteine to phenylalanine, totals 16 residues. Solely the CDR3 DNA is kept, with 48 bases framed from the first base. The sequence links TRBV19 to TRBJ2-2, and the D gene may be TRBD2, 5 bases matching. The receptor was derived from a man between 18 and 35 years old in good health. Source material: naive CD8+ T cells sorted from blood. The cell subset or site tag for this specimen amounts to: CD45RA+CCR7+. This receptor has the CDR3 CASSSGLTVRTGELFF. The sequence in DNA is TGTGCCAGTAGTTCCGGACTCACGGTTCGTACCGGGGAGCTGTTTTTT.